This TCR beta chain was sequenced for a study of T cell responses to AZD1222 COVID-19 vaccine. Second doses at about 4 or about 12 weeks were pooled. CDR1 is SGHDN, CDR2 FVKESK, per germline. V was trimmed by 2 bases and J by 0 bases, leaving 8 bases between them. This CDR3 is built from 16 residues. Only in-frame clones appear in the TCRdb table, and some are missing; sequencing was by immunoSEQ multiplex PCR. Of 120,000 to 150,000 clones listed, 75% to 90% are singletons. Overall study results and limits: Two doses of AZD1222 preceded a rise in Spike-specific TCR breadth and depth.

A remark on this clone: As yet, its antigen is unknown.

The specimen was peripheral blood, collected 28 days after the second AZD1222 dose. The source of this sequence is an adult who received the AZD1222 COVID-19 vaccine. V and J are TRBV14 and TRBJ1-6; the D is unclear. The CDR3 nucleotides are TGTGCCAGCAGCCAAATAGGGAGCTCCTATAATTCACCCCTCCACTTT. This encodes CASSQIGSSYNSPLHF.